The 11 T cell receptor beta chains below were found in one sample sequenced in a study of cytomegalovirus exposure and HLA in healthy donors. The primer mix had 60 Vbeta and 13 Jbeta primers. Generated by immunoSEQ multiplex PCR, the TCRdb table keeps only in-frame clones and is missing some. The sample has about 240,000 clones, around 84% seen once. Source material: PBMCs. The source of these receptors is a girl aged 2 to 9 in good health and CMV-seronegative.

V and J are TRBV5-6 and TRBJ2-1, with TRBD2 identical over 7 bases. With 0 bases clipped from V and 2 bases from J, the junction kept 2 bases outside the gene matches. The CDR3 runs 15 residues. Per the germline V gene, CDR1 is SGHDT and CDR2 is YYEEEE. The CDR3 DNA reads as TGTGCCAGCAGCTTGGCACTAGCGCCCTACAATGAGCAGTTCTTC. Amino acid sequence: CASSLALAPYNEQFF.

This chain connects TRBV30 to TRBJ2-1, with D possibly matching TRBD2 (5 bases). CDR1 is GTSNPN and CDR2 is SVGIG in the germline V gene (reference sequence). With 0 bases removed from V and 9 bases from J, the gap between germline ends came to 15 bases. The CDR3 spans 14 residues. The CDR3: CAWSVLAEATEQFF. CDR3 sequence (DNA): TGTGCCTGGAGTGTCCTAGCAGAGGCTACTGAGCAGTTCTTC.

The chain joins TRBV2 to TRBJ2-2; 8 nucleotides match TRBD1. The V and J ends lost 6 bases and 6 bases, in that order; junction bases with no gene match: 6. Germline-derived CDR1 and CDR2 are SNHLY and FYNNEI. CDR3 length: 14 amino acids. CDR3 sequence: CASRRDRGPGELFF. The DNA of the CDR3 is TGTGCCAGCAGGAGAGACAGGGGTCCCGGGGAGCTGTTTTTT.

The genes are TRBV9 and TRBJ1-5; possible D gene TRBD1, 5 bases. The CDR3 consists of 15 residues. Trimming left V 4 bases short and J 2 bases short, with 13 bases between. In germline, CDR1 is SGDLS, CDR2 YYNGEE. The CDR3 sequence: CASSPQDSGNQPQHF. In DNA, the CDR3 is TGTGCCAGCAGCCCCCAAGACAGCGGCAATCAGCCCCAGCATTTT. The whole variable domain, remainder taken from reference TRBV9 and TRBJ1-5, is DSGVTQTPKHLITATGQRVTLRCSPRSGDLSVYWYQQSLDQGLQFLIQYYNGEERAKGNILERFSAQQFPDLHSELNLSSLELGDSALYFCASSPQDSGNQPQHFGDGTRLSIL.

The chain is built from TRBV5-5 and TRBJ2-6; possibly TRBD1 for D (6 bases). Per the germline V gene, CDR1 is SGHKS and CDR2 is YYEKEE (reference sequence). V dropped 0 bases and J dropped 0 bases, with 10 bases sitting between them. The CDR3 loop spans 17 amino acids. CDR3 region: CASSLGSGVSGANVLTF. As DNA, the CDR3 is TGTGCCAGCAGCTTGGGTTCAGGGGTCTCTGGGGCCAACGTCCTGACTTTC.

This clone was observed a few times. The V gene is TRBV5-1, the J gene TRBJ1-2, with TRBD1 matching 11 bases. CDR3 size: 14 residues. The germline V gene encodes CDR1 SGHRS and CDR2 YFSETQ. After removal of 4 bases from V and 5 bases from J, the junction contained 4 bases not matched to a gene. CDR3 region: CASSAGTGGYGYTF. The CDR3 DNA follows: TGCGCCAGCAGCGCGGGGACAGGGGGGTATGGCTACACCTTC.

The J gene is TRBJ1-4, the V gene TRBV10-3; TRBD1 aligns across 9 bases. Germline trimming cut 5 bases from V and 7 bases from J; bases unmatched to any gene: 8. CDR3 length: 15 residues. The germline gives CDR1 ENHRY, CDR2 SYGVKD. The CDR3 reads CAISPGTGSFEKLFF. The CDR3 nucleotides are TGTGCCATCAGTCCCGGGACAGGGAGCTTTGAAAAACTGTTTTTT.

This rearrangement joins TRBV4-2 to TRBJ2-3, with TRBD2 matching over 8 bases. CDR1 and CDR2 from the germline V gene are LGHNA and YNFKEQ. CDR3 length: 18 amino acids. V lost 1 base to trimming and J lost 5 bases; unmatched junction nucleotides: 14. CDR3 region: CASSQAGTRGGPGDTQYF. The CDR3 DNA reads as TGTGCCAGCAGCCAAGCGGGGACTCGCGGGGGGCCGGGAGATACGCAGTATTTT.

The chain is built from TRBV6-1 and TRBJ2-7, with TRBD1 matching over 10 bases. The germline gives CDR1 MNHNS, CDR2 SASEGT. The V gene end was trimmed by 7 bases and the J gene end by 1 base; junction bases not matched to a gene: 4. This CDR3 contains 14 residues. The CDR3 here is CASTPGQGSYEQYF. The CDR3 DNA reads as TGTGCCAGCACGCCGGGACAGGGGTCCTACGAGCAGTACTTC.

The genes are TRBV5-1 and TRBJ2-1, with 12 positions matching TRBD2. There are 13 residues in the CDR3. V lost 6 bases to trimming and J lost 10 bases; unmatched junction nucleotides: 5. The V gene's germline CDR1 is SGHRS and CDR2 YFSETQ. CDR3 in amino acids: CASKASGGGEQFF. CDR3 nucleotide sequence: TGCGCCAGCAAGGCTAGCGGGGGGGGAGAGCAGTTCTTC. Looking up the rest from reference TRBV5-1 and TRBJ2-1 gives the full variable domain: KAGVTQTPRYLIKTRGQQVTLSCSPISGHRSVSWYQQTPGQGLQFLFEYFSETQRNKGNFPGRFSGRQFSNSRSEMNVSTLELGDSALYLCASKASGGGEQFFGPGTRLTVL.

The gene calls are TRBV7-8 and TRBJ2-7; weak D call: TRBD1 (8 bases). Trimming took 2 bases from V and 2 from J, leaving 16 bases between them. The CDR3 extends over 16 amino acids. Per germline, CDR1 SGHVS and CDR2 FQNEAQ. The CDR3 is CASSLRGQGGTYEQYF. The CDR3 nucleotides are TGTGCCAGCAGCTTACGCGGACAGGGAGGGACCTACGAGCAGTACTTC.